This is a list of T cell receptor beta chains from one sample in a study of vaccination and CD4 T cells after COVID-19. TCRdb re-analysed the PCR reads in MiXCR, keeping a single row per CDR3 protein. The repertoire consists of nearly 25,000 distinct CDR3 sequences, with more than 25% occurring once and the leading ten covering approximately 3%. No cognate antigen is known for these TCRs. This material consisted of CD4+ T cells from blood, cultured in vitro, taken about 7 months after SARS-CoV-2 vaccination. The receptors stem from a human donor who had recovered from COVID-19. Both conserved end residues are part of each CDR3. D genes are given only for firm matches. Rows give clone size only sometimes, using once, few, many, or a class for an expanded clone.

few	TRBV24-1	.	TRBJ1-1	CATSDSRTPTEAFF	TGTGCCACCAGTGATTCCCGGACACCCACTGAAGCTTTCTTT
few	TRBV6-4	TRBD2	TRBJ2-1	CASSDEAGRGPNEQFF	TGTGCCAGCAGTGACGAGGCCGGGAGGGGCCCCAATGAGCAGTTCTTC
.	TRBV20-1	.	TRBJ1-1	CSARETATTEAFF	TGCAGTGCTAGAGAGACAGCGACCACTGAAGCTTTCTTT
.	TRBV7-9	.	TRBJ2-5	CASRPLRGTLGKTQYF	TGTGCCAGCAGACCACTAAGAGGGACATTGGGAAAAACCCAGTACTTC
medium-sized	TRBV7-8	.	TRBJ2-5	CASSPRDPQVRETQYF	TGTGCCAGCAGCCCACGGGACCCGCAAGTCCGAGAGACCCAGTACTTC
.	TRBV27	TRBD2	TRBJ2-3	CASSLKAGGSTDTQYF	TGTGCCAGCAGTTTAAAAGCGGGAGGAAGCACAGATACGCAGTATTTT
.	TRBV6-1	.	TRBJ1-1	CAKHTEAFF	TGTGCCAAACATACTGAAGCTTTCTTT
.	TRBV28	.	TRBJ1-2	CASSLGQGYGYTF	TGTGCCAGCAGTTTAGGGCAGGGCTATGGCTACACCTTC
.	TRBV6-1	TRBD1	TRBJ2-5	CASSPGTEVQETQYF	TGTGCCAGCAGCCCCGGGACAGAGGTCCAAGAGACCCAGTACTTC
medium-sized	TRBV7-9	.	TRBJ1-5	CASSLQGIGPQHF	TGTGCCAGCAGCTTACAGGGGATCGGGCCCCAGCATTTT
few	TRBV29-1	.	TRBJ2-7	CSVDADYEQYF	TGCAGCGTTGACGCAGACTACGAGCAGTACTTC
few	TRBV20-1	TRBD1	TRBJ2-2	CSARVPGQGDTGELFF	TGCAGTGCTAGGGTACCTGGACAGGGCGACACCGGGGAGCTGTTTTTT
.	TRBV10-3	TRBD2	TRBJ2-5	CAISDPRGTSGLYQETQYF	TGTGCCATCAGTGACCCTAGGGGGACTAGCGGGCTTTACCAAGAGACCCAGTACTTC
few	TRBV21-1	.	TRBJ1-5	CASSKGDRELTQPQHF	TGTGCCAGCAGCAAAGGGGACAGGGAGTTGACTCAGCCCCAGCATTTT
.	TRBV20-1	TRBD2	TRBJ2-7	CSADLAGGPYEQYF	TGCAGTGCCGATTTAGCGGGAGGGCCTTACGAGCAGTACTTC
.	TRBV20-1	.	TRBJ2-7	CSARDAGAGYEQYF	TGCAGTGCTAGAGATGCTGGTGCGGGATACGAGCAGTACTTC
.	TRBV7-3	.	TRBJ2-5	CASSPFPQETQYF	TGTGCCAGCAGCCCCTTCCCCCAAGAGACCCAGTACTTC
few	TRBV20-1	.	TRBJ2-7	CSASGARTSYEQYF	TGCAGTGCTAGCGGGGCAAGAACCTCCTACGAGCAGTACTTC
once	TRBV29-1	.	TRBJ2-1	CSVLSGRILYNEQFF	TGCAGCGTTCTTTCAGGGCGCATCCTATACAATGAGCAGTTCTTC
.	TRBV6-1	.	TRBJ2-5	CASSPTRSETQYF	TGTGCCAGCAGCCCCACTAGATCAGAGACCCAGTACTTC
few	TRBV15	.	TRBJ2-2	CATSRGYSGPNTGELFF	TGTGCCACCAGCAGAGGATACAGCGGGCCGAACACCGGGGAGCTGTTTTTT
.	TRBV28	.	TRBJ2-3	CASTERGASTDTQYF	TGTGCCAGCACTGAACGGGGGGCGAGTACAGATACGCAGTATTTT